The clone carrying this T cell receptor (beta chain) was seen only a few times. Its antigen is undetermined. V lost 6 bases and J 2 bases, leaving 13 bases between the germline ends. The CDR3 extends over 14 amino acids. Germline V gives CDR1 SEHNR, CDR2 FQNEAQ (reference sequence). TCRdb itself ran the RT-PCR reads through MiXCR, one entry per CDR3 protein. This table holds 650,000 to 700,000 distinct CDR3 sequences, more than 15% found once. The data belong to a study of response to subunit inactivated influenza vaccine. General observations from the study: Authors suggested seasonal influenza vaccinations each recruit few new T cells.

The chain carries TRBV7-9 and TRBJ1-2; D not resolved. The TCR sequence derives from a man in his fifties who received an inactivated influenza vaccine. Here the sequenced sample was PBMCs from blood, taken roughly 12 days after vaccination. CDR3 sequence reads: CASSEGASNYGYTF. Here the CDR3 DNA reads TGTGCCAGCAGTGAGGGAGCTTCAAACTATGGCTACACCTTC.